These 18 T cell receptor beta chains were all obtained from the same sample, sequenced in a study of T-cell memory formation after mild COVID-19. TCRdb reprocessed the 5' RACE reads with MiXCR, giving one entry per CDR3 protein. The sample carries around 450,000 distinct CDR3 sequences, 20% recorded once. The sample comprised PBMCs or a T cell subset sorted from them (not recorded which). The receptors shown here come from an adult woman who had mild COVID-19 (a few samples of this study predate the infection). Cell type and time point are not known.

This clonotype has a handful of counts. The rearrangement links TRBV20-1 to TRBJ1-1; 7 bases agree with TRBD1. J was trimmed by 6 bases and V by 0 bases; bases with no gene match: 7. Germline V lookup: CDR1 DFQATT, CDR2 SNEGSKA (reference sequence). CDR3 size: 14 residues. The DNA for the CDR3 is TGCAGTGCTAGAGAGAGGGGGCTAGGCCCTGAAGCTTTCTTT. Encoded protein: CSARERGLGPEAFF.

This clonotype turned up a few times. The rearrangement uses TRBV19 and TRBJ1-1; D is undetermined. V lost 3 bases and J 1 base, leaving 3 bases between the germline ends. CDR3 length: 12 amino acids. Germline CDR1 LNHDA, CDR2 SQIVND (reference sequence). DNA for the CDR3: TGTGCCAGTAGTATTGGGAACACTGAAGCTTTCTTT. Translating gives CASSIGNTEAFF.

The DNA for the CDR3 is TGTGCCAGCAGCGTAAAAAGCGCCATACTCTACAATGAGCAGTTCTTC. It yields the protein CASSVKSAILYNEQFF. The chain links TRBV9 to TRBJ2-1; D not certain. This CDR3 has 16 amino acids. The germline V and J ends were trimmed by 1 base and 3 bases, with 14 bases remaining between them. Germline V gene lookup returns CDR1 SGDLS and CDR2 YYNGEE.

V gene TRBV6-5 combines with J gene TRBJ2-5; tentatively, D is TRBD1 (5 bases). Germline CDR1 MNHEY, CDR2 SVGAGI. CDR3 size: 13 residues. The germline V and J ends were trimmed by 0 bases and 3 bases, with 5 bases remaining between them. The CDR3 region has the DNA TGTGCCAGCAGTTACTCAGGGGAAGAGACCCAGTACTTC. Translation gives CASSYSGEETQYF.

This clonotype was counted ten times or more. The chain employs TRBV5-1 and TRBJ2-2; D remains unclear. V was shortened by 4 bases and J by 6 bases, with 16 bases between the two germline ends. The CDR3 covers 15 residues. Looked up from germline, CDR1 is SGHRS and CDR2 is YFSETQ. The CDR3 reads CASSQGPRSAGELFF. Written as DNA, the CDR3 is TGCGCCAGCAGCCAAGGGCCAAGGTCGGCCGGGGAGCTGTTTTTT. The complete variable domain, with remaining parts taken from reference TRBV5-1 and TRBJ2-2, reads KAGVTQTPRYLIKTRGQQVTLSCSPISGHRSVSWYQQTPGQGLQFLFEYFSETQRNKGNFPGRFSGRQFSNSRSEMNVSTLELGDSALYLCASSQGPRSAGELFFGEGSRLTVL.

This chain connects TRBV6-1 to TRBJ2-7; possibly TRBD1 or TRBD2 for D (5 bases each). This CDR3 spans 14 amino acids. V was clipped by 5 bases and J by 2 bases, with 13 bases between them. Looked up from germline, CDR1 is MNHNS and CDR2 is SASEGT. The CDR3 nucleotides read TGTGCCAGCAGTCCCAGGGCTAGCACCTACGAGCAGTACTTC. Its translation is CASSPRASTYEQYF.

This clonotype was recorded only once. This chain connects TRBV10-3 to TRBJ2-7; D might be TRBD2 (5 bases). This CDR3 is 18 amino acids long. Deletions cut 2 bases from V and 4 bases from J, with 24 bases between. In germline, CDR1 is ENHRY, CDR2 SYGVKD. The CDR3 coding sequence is TGTGCCATCAGTGAGACCGCTATGGGCGGGCTGCCGCGGTACGAGCAGTACTTC. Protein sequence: CAISETAMGGLPRYEQYF.

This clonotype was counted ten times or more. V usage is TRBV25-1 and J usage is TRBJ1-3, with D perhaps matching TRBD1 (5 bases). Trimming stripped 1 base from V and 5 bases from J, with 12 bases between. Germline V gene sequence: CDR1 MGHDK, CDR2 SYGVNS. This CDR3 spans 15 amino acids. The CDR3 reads CASSESKTDRNTIYF. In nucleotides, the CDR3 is TGTGCCAGCAGTGAATCGAAGACAGATCGAAACACCATATATTTT.

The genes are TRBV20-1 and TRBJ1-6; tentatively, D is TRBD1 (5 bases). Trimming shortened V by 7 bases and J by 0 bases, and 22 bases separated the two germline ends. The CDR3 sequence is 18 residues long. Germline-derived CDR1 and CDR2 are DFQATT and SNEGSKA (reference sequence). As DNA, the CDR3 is TGCAGTGTTCCTCCGACAGCCCCCGATTTCTCCTATAATTCACCCCTCCACTTT. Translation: CSVPPTAPDFSYNSPLHF.

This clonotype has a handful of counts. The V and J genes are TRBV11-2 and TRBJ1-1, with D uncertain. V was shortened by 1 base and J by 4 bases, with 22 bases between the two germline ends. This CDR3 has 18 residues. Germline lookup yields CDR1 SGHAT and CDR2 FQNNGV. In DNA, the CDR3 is TGTGCCAGCAGCTTAGTAGTTGTCGGAGCAGCGTACCCCACTGAAGCTTTCTTT. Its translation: CASSLVVVGAAYPTEAFF.

The CDR3 sequence: CASSGRGGLGEQFF. As DNA, the CDR3 is TGTGCCAGCAGCGGAAGGGGGGGGCTGGGTGAGCAGTTCTTC. The rearrangement uses TRBV9 and TRBJ2-1, with D perhaps matching TRBD2 (7 bases). Trimming shortened V by 3 bases and J by 9 bases, and 16 bases separated the two germline ends. CDR1 is SGDLS and CDR2 is YYNGEE in the germline V gene. The CDR3 consists of 14 residues.

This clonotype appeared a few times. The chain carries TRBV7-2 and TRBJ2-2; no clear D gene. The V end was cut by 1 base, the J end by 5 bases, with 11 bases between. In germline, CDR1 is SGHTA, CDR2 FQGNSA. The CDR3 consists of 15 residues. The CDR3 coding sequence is TGTGCCAGCAGCTTAGGTTGGGCAGGTACCGGGGAGCTGTTTTTT. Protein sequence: CASSLGWAGTGELFF.

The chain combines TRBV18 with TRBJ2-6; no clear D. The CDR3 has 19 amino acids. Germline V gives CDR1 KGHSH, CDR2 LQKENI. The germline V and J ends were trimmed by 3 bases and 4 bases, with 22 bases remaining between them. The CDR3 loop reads CASSPNPTRRLRGANVLTF. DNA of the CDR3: TGTGCCAGCTCACCTAATCCGACCCGAAGATTAAGAGGGGCCAACGTCCTGACTTTC.

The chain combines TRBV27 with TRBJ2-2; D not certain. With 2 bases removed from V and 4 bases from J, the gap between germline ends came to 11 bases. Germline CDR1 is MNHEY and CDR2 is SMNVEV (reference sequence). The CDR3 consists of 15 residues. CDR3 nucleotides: TGTGCCAGCAGTTTAGACACATGGGGCACCGGGGAGCTGTTTTTT. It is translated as CASSLDTWGTGELFF.

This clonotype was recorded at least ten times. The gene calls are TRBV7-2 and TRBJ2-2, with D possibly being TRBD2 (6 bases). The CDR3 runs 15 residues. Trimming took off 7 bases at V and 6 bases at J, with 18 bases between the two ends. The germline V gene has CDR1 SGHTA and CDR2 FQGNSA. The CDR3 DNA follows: TGTGCCAGCAAGGGAGCCGGGACTTATTCCGGGGAGCTGTTTTTT. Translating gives CASKGAGTYSGELFF.

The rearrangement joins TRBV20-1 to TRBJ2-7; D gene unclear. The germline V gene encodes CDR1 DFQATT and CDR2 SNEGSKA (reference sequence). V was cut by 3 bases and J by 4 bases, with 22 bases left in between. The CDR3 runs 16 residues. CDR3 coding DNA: TGCAGTGCTAGGGAACAAGACCAGGAAATGGGATACGAGCAGTACTTC. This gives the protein CSAREQDQEMGYEQYF.

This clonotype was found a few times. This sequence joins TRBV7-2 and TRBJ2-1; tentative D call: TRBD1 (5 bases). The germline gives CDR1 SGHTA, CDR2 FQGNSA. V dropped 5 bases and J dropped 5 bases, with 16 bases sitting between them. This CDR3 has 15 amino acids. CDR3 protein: CASSAVQGRNNEQFF. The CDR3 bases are TGTGCCAGCAGCGCTGTGCAGGGTAGGAACAATGAGCAGTTCTTC.

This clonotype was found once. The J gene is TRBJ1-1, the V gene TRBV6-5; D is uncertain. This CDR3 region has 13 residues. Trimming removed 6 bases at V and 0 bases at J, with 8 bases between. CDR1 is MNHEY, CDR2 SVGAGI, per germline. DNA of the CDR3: TGTGCCAGCAGACGGGGAATGAACACTGAAGCTTTCTTT. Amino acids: CASRRGMNTEAFF.